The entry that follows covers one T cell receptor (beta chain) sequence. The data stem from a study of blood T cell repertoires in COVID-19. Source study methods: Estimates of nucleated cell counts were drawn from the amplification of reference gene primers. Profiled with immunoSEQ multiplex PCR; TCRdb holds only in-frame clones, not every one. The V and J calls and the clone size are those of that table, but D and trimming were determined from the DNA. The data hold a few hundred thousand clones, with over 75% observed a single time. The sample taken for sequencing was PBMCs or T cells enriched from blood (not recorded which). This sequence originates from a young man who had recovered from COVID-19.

The DNA of the CDR3 is TGTGCCAGCAGCTCGGGACTAGCGGGGGTAGAGACCCAGTACTTC. Protein product: CASSSGLAGVETQYF. The chain carries TRBV11-2 and TRBJ2-5; 14 bases are shared with TRBD2. CDR1 and CDR2 from the germline V gene are SGHAT and FQNNGV. Trimming at V came to 4 bases and at J to 4 bases, leaving 2 bases not matched to a gene. The CDR3 consists of 15 residues.